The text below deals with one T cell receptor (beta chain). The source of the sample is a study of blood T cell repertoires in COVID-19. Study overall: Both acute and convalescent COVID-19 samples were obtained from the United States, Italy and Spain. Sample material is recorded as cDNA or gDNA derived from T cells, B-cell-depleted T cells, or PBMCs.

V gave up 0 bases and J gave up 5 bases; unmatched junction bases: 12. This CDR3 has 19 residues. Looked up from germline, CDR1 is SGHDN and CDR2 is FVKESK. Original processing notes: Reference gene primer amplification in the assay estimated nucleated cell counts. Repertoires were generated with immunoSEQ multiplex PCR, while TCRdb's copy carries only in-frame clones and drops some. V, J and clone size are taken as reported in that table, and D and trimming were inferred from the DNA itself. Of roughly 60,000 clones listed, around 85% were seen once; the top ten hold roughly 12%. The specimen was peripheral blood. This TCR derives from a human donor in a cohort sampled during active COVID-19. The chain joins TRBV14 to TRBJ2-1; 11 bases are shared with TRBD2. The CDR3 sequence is CASSQDLAFPGLADNEQFF. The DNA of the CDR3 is TGTGCCAGCAGCCAAGATCTGGCCTTCCCGGGACTAGCGGACAATGAGCAGTTCTTC.